The sequence of this T cell receptor beta chain was determined in a study of OX40 agonist ivuxolimab in advanced cancers. About the study as a whole: Ivuxolimab, which targeted the costimulatory receptor OX40 (CD134), was an agonistic, fully human IgG2 monoclonal antibody. Intravenous ivuxolimab was administered to patients every 2 weeks at six dose levels: 0.01, 0.1, 0.3, 1.5, 3 and 10 mg/kg. Among the roughly 52 dose-escalation patients, approximately 20 had hepatocellular carcinoma, roughly 15 melanoma, 9 renal cell carcinoma and 9 head and neck cancer. A male proportion of 82.7% and a mean age of 60 years, ranging from 23 to 79, were recorded for the dose-escalation cohort. Patients were allowed to have had prior anti-PD-1, anti-PD-L1 or anti-CTLA-4 therapy, and approximately 40% of the dose-escalation patients had previously received checkpoint inhibitors. Three dose-escalation patients achieved partial responses, one with hepatocellular carcinoma and two with cutaneous melanoma. The purpose of peripheral TCRbeta sequencing was to test whether ivuxolimab changed TCR sequence diversity and led to clonal T-cell expansion. The paper covers the monotherapy dose-escalation part of the phase I ivuxolimab trial, which included N of about 50 patients. Overall study outcomes, separate from this receptor: The antigen specificity of the peripheral T cells that underwent clonal expansion was not determined. Clonal expansion of both CD4+ and CD8+ blood T cells was observed from baseline to week 6 at doses 0.1 to 3.0 mg/kg. After ivuxolimab, CD8+ T cells had more expanded clones than CD4+ T cells on average. In the 0.1-3.0 mg/kg groups, partial responders were among the patients with the lowest normalized peripheral clonal expansion, particularly in CD8+ T cells. Low levels of normalized T-cell clonal expansion were also seen in some nonresponding patients.

Regarding this clone: Its target antigen remains unknown. No much larger clone exists at a distance of one base, and base qualities are not known.

Patients with a history of autoimmune disease or receiving systemic immunosuppression were excluded from the trial. Peripheral blood for TCR sequencing was collected from all dose cohorts at baseline, on cycle 4 day 1, and on cycle 7 day 1. Samples came from an open-label, multicenter, first-in-human phase I dose-escalation trial of ivuxolimab. Adults with locally advanced or metastatic melanoma, renal cell, hepatocellular, or head and neck squamous cell carcinoma were enrolled in the trial. Before TCR sequencing, CD4+ and CD8+ T cells were separately sorted from peripheral blood. CDR1 and CDR2 are drawn from the germline V gene: SGHVS, FQNEAQ. The CDR3, cysteine through phenylalanine, is 17 amino acids long. Only CDR3 DNA is held: 51 bases, read in frame from base 1. Trimming accounts for 5 bases at V and 4 bases at J, while the number of junction bases matched to no gene is 10. Genomic DNA was extracted from sorted cells for sequencing of the TCRbeta CDR3 region. The immunoSEQ Assay was used for sequencing of TCRbeta CDR3 regions. Held by TCRdb, this immuneACCESS table contains in-frame sequences only and omits some clones. Under half of the omission traces to an unresolved V gene where checked; the cause of the rest is unknown. For this sample the table gives about 61,000 clones, of which approximately 90% were detected only once. About 2% of the sample is taken by the ten largest.

The TCR sequence derives from an adult with an advanced solid tumor such as melanoma, head and neck, liver or kidney cancer. The rearrangement joined TRBV7-8 to TRBJ2-2; the central 10 bases match TRBD2. The sample was CD4+ or CD8+ T cells sorted from blood, taken in a trial of the OX40 agonist ivuxolimab. The CDR3 protein sequence reads: CASSLRTSGLSTGELFF. In nucleotides, the sequence is TGTGCCAGCAGCCTCCGGACTAGCGGTCTTTCCACCGGGGAGCTGTTTTTT.